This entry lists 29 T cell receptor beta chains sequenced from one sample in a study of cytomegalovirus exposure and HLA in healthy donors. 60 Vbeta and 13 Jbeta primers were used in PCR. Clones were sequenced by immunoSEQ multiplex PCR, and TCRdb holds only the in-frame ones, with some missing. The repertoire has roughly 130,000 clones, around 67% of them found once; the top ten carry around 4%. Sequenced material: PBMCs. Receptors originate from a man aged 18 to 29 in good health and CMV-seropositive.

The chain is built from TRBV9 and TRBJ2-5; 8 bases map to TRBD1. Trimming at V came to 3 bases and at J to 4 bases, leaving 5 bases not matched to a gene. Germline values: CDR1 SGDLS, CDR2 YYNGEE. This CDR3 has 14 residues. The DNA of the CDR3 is TGTGCCAGCAGCGGACAGGGGATGGGAGAGACCCAGTACTTC. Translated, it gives CASSGQGMGETQYF.

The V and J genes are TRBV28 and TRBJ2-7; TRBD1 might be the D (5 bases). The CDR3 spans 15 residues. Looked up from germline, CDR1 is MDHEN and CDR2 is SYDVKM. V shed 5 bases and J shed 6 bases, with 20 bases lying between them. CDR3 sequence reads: CASSLPGQGNSEQYF. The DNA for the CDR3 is TGTGCCAGCAGTCTCCCGGGCCAGGGAAATAGCGAGCAGTACTTC.

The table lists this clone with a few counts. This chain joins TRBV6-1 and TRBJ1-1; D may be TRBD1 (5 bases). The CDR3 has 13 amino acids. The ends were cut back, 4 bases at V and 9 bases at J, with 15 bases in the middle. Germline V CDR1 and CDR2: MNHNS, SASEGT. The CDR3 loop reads CASSGGGYAKAFF. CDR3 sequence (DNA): TGTGCCAGCAGTGGGGGGGGTTACGCGAAAGCTTTCTTT.

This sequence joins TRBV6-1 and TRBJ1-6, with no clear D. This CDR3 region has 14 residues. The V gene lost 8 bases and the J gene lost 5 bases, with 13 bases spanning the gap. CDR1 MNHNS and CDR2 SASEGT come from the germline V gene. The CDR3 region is CASAPGGNNSPLHF. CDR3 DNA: TGTGCCAGCGCCCCGGGAGGGAATAATTCACCCCTCCACTTT.

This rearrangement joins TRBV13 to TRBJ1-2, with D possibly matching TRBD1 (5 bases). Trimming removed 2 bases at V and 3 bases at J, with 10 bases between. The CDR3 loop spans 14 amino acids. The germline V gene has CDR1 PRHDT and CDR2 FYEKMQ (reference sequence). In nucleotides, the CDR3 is TGTGCCAGCAGCTTATCTGACAGACACTATGGCTACACCTTC. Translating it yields CASSLSDRHYGYTF.

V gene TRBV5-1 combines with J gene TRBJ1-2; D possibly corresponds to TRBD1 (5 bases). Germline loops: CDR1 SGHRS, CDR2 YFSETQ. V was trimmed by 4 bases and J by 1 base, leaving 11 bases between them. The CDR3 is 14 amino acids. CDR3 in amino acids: CASSVGGDNYGYTF. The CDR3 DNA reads TGCGCCAGCAGCGTGGGGGGGGATAACTATGGCTACACCTTC.

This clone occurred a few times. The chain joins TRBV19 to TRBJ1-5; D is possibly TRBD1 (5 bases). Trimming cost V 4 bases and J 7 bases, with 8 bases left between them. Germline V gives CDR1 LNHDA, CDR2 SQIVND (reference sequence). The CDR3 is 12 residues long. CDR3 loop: CASSTGSQPQHF. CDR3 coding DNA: TGTGCCAGTAGTACAGGGTCCCAGCCCCAGCATTTT.

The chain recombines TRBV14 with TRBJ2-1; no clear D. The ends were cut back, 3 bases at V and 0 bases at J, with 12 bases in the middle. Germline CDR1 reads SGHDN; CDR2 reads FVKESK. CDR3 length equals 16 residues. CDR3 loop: CASSQRSPSSYNEQFF. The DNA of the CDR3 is TGTGCCAGCAGCCAGAGGTCCCCCAGCTCCTACAATGAGCAGTTCTTC.

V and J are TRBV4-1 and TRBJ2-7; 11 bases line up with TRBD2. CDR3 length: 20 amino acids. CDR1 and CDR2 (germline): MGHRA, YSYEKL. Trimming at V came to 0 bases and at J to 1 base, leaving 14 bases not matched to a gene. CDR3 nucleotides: TGCGCCAGCAGCCAAGATTGGGCCCCCGGGACTAGCGGAAATTCCTACGAGCAGTACTTC. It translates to CASSQDWAPGTSGNSYEQYF.

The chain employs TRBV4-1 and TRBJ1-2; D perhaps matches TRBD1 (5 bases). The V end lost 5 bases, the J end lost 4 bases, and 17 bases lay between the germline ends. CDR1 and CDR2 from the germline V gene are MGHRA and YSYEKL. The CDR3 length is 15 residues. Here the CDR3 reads CASSDHMGLGYGYTF. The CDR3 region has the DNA TGCGCCAGCAGCGACCACATGGGGCTAGGCTATGGCTACACCTTC.

The CDR3 sequence: CASSLQGAQTDTQYF. The CDR3 DNA reads as TGTGCCAGCAGTTTACAGGGGGCGCAAACAGATACGCAGTATTTT. The V gene is TRBV5-6, the J gene TRBJ2-3; 9 bases line up with TRBD1. In germline, CDR1 is SGHDT, CDR2 YYEEEE. The CDR3 length is 15 residues. V lost 5 bases to trimming and J lost 3 bases; unmatched junction nucleotides: 7.

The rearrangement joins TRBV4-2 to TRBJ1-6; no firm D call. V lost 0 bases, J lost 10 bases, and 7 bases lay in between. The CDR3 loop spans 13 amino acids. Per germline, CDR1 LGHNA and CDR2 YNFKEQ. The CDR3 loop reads CASSQDRGSPLHF. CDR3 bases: TGTGCCAGCAGCCAAGATCGAGGGTCACCCCTCCACTTT.

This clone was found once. Written as DNA, the CDR3 is TGTGCCAGCAGCAGGACTAGCGGGGTTTTTGGGCAGTTCTTC. Protein sequence: CASSRTSGVFGQFF. The genes are TRBV7-9 and TRBJ2-1; 12 bases agree with TRBD2. Unmatched junction bases numbered 8, after V lost 5 bases and J lost 12 bases. The CDR3 has 14 residues. In germline, CDR1 is SEHNR, CDR2 FQNEAQ (reference sequence). The full variable domain, rest sourced from reference TRBV7-9 and TRBJ2-1, is DTGVSQNPRHKITKRGQNVTFRCDPISEHNRLYWYRQTLGQGPEFLTYFQNEAQLEKSRLLSDRFSAERPKGSFSTLEIQRTEQGDSAMYLCASSRTSGVFGQFFGPGTRLTVL.

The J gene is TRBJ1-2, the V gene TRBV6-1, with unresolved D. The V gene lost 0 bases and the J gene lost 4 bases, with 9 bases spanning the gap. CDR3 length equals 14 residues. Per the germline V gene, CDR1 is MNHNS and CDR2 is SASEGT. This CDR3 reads CASSEAGGLYGYTF. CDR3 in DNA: TGTGCCAGCAGTGAAGCCGGCGGACTCTATGGCTACACCTTC.

CDR3 coding DNA: TGTGCCAGTAGTAGGCAGAAGGAGGGCGAGCAGTACTTC. The encoded protein is CASSRQKEGEQYF. This chain links TRBV19 with TRBJ2-7; possibly TRBD2 for D (6 bases). V was clipped by 4 bases and J by 6 bases, with 13 bases between them. Germline CDR1 reads LNHDA; CDR2 reads SQIVND (reference sequence). The CDR3 covers 13 residues. The entire variable domain, with the rest obtained from reference TRBV19 and TRBJ2-7, is as follows: DGGITQSPKYLFRKEGQNVTLSCEQNLNHDAMYWYRQDPGQGLRLIYYSQIVNDFQKGDIAEGYSVSREKKESFPLTVTSAQKNPTAFYLCASSRQKEGEQYFGPGTRLTVT.

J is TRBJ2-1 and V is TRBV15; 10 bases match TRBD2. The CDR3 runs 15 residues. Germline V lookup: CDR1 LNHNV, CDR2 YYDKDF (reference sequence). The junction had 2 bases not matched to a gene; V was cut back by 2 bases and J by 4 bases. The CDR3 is CATSRLAGEYNEQFF. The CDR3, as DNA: TGTGCCACCAGCAGACTAGCGGGAGAGTACAATGAGCAGTTCTTC. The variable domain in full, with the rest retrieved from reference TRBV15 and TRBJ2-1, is DAMVIQNPRYQVTQFGKPVTLSCSQTLNHNVMYWYQQKSSQAPKLLFHYYDKDFNNEADTPDNFQSRRPNTSFCFLDIRSPGLGDTAMYLCATSRLAGEYNEQFFGPGTRLTVL.

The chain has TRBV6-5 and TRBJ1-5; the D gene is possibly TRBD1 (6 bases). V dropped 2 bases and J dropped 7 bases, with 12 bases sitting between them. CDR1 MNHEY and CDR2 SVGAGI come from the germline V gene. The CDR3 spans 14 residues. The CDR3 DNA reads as TGTGCCAGCAGTTACGAACAGGGAAACCAGCCCCAGCATTTT. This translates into CASSYEQGNQPQHF.

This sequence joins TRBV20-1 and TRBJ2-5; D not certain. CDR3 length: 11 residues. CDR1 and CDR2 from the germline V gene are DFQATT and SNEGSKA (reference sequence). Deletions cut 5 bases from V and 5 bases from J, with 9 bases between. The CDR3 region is CSAAAGETQYF. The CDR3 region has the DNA TGCAGTGCTGCCGCCGGGGAGACCCAGTACTTC.

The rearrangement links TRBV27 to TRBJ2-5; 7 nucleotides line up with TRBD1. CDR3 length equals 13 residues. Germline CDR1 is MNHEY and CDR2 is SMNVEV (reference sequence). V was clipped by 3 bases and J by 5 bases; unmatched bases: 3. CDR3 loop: CASSFTGVETQYF. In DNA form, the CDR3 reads TGTGCCAGCAGTTTCACAGGGGTGGAGACCCAGTACTTC.

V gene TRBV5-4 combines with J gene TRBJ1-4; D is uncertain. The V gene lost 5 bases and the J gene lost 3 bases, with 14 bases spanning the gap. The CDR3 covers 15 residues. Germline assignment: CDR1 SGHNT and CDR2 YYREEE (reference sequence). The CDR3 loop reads CASRANPDSNEKLFF. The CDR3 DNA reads TGTGCCAGCAGAGCCAACCCCGACTCTAATGAAAAACTGTTTTTT.

CDR3 amino acids: CAIRVPGMNTEAFF. CDR3 bases: TGTGCCATCAGAGTTCCGGGAATGAACACTGAAGCTTTCTTT. The chain joins TRBV10-3 to TRBJ1-1; D unresolved. The CDR3 totals 14 residues. The germline gives CDR1 ENHRY, CDR2 SYGVKD. The V and J ends lost 6 bases and 0 bases respectively, with 11 bases between them.

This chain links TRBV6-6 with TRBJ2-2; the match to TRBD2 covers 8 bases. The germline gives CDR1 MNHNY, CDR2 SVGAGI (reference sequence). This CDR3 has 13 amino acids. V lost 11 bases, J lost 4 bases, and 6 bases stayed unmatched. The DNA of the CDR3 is TGTGCCTCCTACGGGGGGGGCACCGGGGAGCTGTTTTTT. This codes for CASYGGGTGELFF.

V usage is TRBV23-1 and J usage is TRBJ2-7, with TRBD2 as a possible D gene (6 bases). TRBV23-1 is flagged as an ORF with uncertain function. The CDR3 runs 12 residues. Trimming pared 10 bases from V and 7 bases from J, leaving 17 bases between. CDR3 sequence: CATKRRGGEQYF. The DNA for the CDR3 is TGCGCCACCAAAAGGAGGGGCGGGGAGCAGTACTTC.

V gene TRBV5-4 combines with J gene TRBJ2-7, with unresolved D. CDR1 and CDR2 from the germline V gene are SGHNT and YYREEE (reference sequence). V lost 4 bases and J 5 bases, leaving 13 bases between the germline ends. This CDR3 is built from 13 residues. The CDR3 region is CASSGSGQNEQYF. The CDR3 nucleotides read TGTGCCAGCAGCGGGTCGGGTCAGAACGAGCAGTACTTC.

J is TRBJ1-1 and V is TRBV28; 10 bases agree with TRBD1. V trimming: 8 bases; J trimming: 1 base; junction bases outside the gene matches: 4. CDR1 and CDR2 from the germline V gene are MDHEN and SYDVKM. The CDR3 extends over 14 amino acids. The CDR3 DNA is TGTGCCAGCGCGACAGGGGGCCAGAACACTGAAGCTTTCTTT. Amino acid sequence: CASATGGQNTEAFF.

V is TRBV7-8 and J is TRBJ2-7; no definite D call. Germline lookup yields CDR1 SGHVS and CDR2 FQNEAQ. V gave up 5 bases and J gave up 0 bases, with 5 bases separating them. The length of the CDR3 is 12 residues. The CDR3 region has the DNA TGTGCCAGCAGCCACAGCTCCTACGAGCAGTACTTC. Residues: CASSHSSYEQYF.

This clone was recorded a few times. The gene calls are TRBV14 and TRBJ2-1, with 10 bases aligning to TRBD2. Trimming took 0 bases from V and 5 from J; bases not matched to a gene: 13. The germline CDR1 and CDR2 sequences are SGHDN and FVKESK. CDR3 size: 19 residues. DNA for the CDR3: TGTGCCAGCAGCCAAGATGTTAGCGGGGGGCCGGGATTTAACAATGAGCAGTTCTTC. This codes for CASSQDVSGGPGFNNEQFF. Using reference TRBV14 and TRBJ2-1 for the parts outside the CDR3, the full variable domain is EAGVTQFPSHSVIEKGQTVTLRCDPISGHDNLYWYRRVMGKEIKFLLHFVKESKQDESGMPNNRFLAERTGGTYSTLKVQPAELEDSGVYFCASSQDVSGGPGFNNEQFFGPGTRLTVL.

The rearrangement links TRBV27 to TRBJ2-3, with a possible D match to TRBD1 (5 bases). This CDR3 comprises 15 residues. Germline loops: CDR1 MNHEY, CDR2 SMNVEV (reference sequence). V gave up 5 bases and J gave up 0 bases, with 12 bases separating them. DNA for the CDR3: TGTGCCAGCAGTCCCGACAGAAAGAGCACAGATACGCAGTATTTT. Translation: CASSPDRKSTDTQYF.

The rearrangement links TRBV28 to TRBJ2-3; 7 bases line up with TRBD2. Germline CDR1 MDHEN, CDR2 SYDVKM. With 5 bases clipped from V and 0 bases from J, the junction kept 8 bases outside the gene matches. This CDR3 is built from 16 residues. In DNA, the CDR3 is TGTGCCAGCAGTACCGAGCGGGGAACTAGCACAGATACGCAGTATTTT. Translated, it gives CASSTERGTSTDTQYF.